Included here is one TCR beta chain sequence, with context. What it binds is not known. This sample stems from a study of beta chain features in type 1 diabetes. Overall study findings and caveats: Whatever favoring of shorter templates PCR might show would apply equally to patients and controls. VDJ junctions from type 1 diabetes patients carried fewer insertions and larger deletions. Among all four CD4+ subsets, Type 1 diabetes patients had TCRB CDR3s that were moderately but significantly shorter.

Germline V gene data show CDR1 as KGHSH and CDR2 as LQKENI. Germline trimming cut 4 bases from V and 2 bases from J; bases unmatched to any gene: 4. This CDR3 is 16 amino acids long. Expressed TCRB transcripts were sequenced because the isolated RNA had all been reverse transcribed beforehand. Assay used: immunoSEQ multiplex PCR; TCRdb lists only in-frame clones, some missing. Of 12,000 to 15,000 clones listed, approximately 69% are singletons. This clonotype originated in a woman under 30 with type 1 diabetes. J is TRBJ2-3 and V is TRBV18; 12 positions match TRBD1. The sample consisted of stem cell memory CD4+ T cells from blood. In DNA form, the CDR3 reads TGTGCCAGCTCACGGGGACAGGGGGCTTACACAGATACGCAGTATTTT. Translated: CASSRGQGAYTDTQYF.